One T cell receptor (beta chain) is described in this entry. Antigen unknown. Random hexamers were used to reverse transcribe about 0.45 to 1 ug of RNA. MiXCR, applied by TCRdb to the immunoSEQ multiplex PCR reads, yields one record per CDR3 protein. The table includes under 200,000 distinct CDR3 sequences, more than 85% detected once. The data originate from a study of CD8 T cells in Susac syndrome. V lost 5 bases to trimming and J lost 5 bases; unmatched junction nucleotides: 5. The CDR3 runs 15 residues. CDR1 is LGHDT, CDR2 YNNKEL, per germline (reference sequence). Study-level points and caveats: None of the CD4+ T cell repertoires in Susac syndrome showed clonal expansion.

This clonotype was obtained from a human donor with Susac syndrome. The chain is built from TRBV3-1 and TRBJ2-5; TRBD2 agrees at 13 bases. Sequencing was carried out using CD4+ T cells from PBMCs. The DNA of the CDR3 is TGTGCCAGCAGCTTAGGGACTAGCGGGACTGAGACCCAGTACTTC. Its protein is CASSLGTSGTETQYF.